The 23 T cell receptor beta chains given below trace back to one sample, sequenced in a study of OX40 agonist ivuxolimab in advanced cancers. The assay was immunoSEQ multiplex PCR, and TCRdb's table has in-frame clones only and misses some. Of about 75,000 clones listed, approximately 84% are singletons. The specimen was CD4+ or CD8+ T cells sorted from blood, collected in a trial of the OX40 agonist ivuxolimab. These receptors were collected from an adult with an advanced solid tumor such as melanoma, head and neck, liver or kidney cancer.

This clone was seen a few times. The chain is built from TRBV29-1 and TRBJ2-1; 7 bases are a match to TRBD2. The germline V gene has CDR1 SQVTM and CDR2 ANQGSEA. The CDR3 is made up of 15 amino acids. V trimming: 5 bases; J trimming: 4 bases; junction bases outside the gene matches: 11. CDR3 sequence (DNA): TGCAGCGTTACTTCCCTCAAAGCGGGATACAATGAGCAGTTCTTC. It yields the protein CSVTSLKAGYNEQFF.

The gene calls are TRBV11-1 and TRBJ2-3, with D unclear. V was clipped by 4 bases and J by 0 bases, with 8 bases between them. Per the germline V gene, CDR1 is SGHAT and CDR2 is FQDESV (reference sequence). The CDR3 totals 14 residues. In nucleotides, the CDR3 is TGTGCCAGCAGCTCCAGACTTAGCACAGATACGCAGTATTTT. Translation: CASSSRLSTDTQYF.

The CDR3: CASSLPSSGNTIYF. The DNA of the CDR3 is TGTGCCAGCAGCCTGCCTAGCTCTGGAAACACCATATATTTT. The chain joins TRBV5-4 to TRBJ1-3; D gene unclear. Germline V gene data show CDR1 as SGHNT and CDR2 as YYREEE (reference sequence). The CDR3 totals 14 residues. Deletions cut 4 bases from V and 0 bases from J, with 8 bases between.

The gene calls are TRBV29-1 and TRBJ2-7, with 12 nucleotides matching TRBD2. Germline V gene data show CDR1 as SQVTM and CDR2 as ANQGSEA. After removal of 7 bases from V and 3 bases from J, the junction contained 10 bases not matched to a gene. The CDR3 totals 15 residues. The CDR3 loop is CSASLAGGPVYEQYF. The CDR3 DNA reads as TGCAGCGCCTCTCTAGCGGGAGGGCCAGTCTACGAGCAGTACTTC.

The J gene is TRBJ1-1, the V gene TRBV29-1; perhaps TRBD1 as D (6 bases). V shed 7 bases and J shed 0 bases, with 12 bases lying between them. This CDR3 region has 13 residues. CDR1 SQVTM and CDR2 ANQGSEA come from the germline V gene. For the CDR3, the DNA is TGCAGCGGCTACAGGGCGATGAACACTGAAGCTTTCTTT. Protein: CSGYRAMNTEAFF.

This chain connects TRBV28 to TRBJ2-5; tentatively, D is TRBD1 or TRBD2 (5 bases each). The J call may be wrong; the DNA end is better matched by TRBJ2-7. The CDR3 is made up of 15 amino acids. The V gene's germline CDR1 is MDHEN and CDR2 SYDVKM. The CDR3 sequence is CASSLMRGSSYEQYF. CDR3 coding DNA: TGTGCCAGCAGTTTAATGAGGGGTAGCTCCTACGAGCAGTACTTC.

The chain joins TRBV28 to TRBJ1-5, with D unclear. Germline V gene lookup returns CDR1 MDHEN and CDR2 SYDVKM. Trimming took off 4 bases at V and 10 bases at J, with 11 bases between the two ends. The CDR3 covers 12 residues. The CDR3 here is CASSSLSRPQHF. The CDR3 DNA reads TGTGCCAGCAGTTCCCTATCTCGTCCCCAGCATTTT.

The CDR3 spells CASSPTPGQGHARNSPLHF. In DNA form, the CDR3 reads TGCGCCAGCAGCCCCACGCCGGGACAGGGACATGCTAGGAATTCACCCCTCCACTTT. The gene calls are TRBV5-1 and TRBJ1-6; 9 nucleotides agree with TRBD1. V shed 4 bases, J shed 7 bases, and the junction held 18 bases outside the gene matches. This CDR3 is built from 19 residues. Germline assignment: CDR1 SGHRS and CDR2 YFSETQ.

This rearrangement joins TRBV7-2 to TRBJ2-5; D gene uncertain. Germline V CDR1 and CDR2: SGHTA, FQGNSA. Trimming shortened V by 5 bases and J by 5 bases, and 15 bases separated the two germline ends. This CDR3 has 14 residues. For the CDR3, the DNA is TGTGCCAGCAGCCCTACTTGGACCGTCGAGACCCAGTACTTC. This gives the protein CASSPTWTVETQYF.

The chain uses TRBV5-4 and TRBJ2-5; tentatively, D is TRBD2 (6 bases). The CDR3 sequence is 13 residues long. The ends were cut back, 7 bases at V and 2 bases at J, with 12 bases in the middle. Looked up from germline, CDR1 is SGHNT and CDR2 is YYREEE (reference sequence). The CDR3 region is CASSLGRQETQYF. The CDR3 DNA follows: TGTGCCAGCTCCCTCGGGAGACAAGAGACCCAGTACTTC. The variable domain in full, completed from reference TRBV5-4 and TRBJ2-5, reads ETGVTQSPTHLIKTRGQQVTLRCSSQSGHNTVSWYQQALGQGPQFIFQYYREEENGRGNFPPRFSGLQFPNYSSELNVNALELDDSALYLCASSLGRQETQYFGPGTRLLVL.

The rearrangement links TRBV28 to TRBJ2-3; 11 bases line up with TRBD2. The V segment lost 7 bases and the J segment 2 bases; nucleotides outside the gene matches: 5. The CDR3 length is 15 residues. Germline V gives CDR1 MDHEN, CDR2 SYDVKM. CDR3 DNA sequence: TGTGCCAGCACTCTAGCGGGAGGCCCCACAGATACGCAGTATTTT. Protein: CASTLAGGPTDTQYF.

The chain is built from TRBV5-1 and TRBJ2-5; D not certain. The CDR3 loop spans 15 amino acids. Trimming pared 1 base from V and 0 bases from J, leaving 10 bases between. Germline assignment: CDR1 SGHRS and CDR2 YFSETQ. CDR3 sequence (DNA): TGCGCCAGCAGCTTGAGTCGGATACACCAAGAGACCCAGTACTTC. Residues: CASSLSRIHQETQYF.

This clone has just a few counts. This chain connects TRBV10-1 to TRBJ2-2; D uncertain. The CDR3 loop spans 13 amino acids. Germline V gene lookup returns CDR1 WNHNN and CDR2 SYGVQD (reference sequence). V was cut by 10 bases and J by 1 base, with 10 bases left in between. Here the CDR3 DNA reads TGCGCCACCTTCGACGGGAACACCGGGGAGCTGTTTTTT. As protein: CATFDGNTGELFF.

The CDR3 region has the DNA TGTGCCAGTAGTATCCAGGACGGCAATCAGCCCCAGCATTTT. This gives the protein CASSIQDGNQPQHF. The chain carries TRBV19 and TRBJ1-5, with D uncertain. The length of the CDR3 is 14 residues. CDR1 LNHDA and CDR2 SQIVND come from the germline V gene (reference sequence). V lost 3 bases and J 2 bases, leaving 8 bases between the germline ends. Using reference TRBV19 and TRBJ1-5 for the parts outside the CDR3, the full variable domain is DGGITQSPKYLFRKEGQNVTLSCEQNLNHDAMYWYRQDPGQGLRLIYYSQIVNDFQKGDIAEGYSVSREKKESFPLTVTSAQKNPTAFYLCASSIQDGNQPQHFGDGTRLSIL.

The V and J genes are TRBV21-1 and TRBJ2-1; TRBD2 is taken as the D call from the table, unchecked against the DNA. TRBV21-1 has pseudogene status. The CDR3 is made up of 15 amino acids. This CDR3 reads CASSNLAGHYNEQFF. The CDR3 DNA reads as TGTGCCAGCAGCAACCTAGCGGGCCACTACAATGAGCAGTTCTTC.

This clone has a single count. The chain uses TRBV10-2 and TRBJ2-1, with D uncertain. V dropped 7 bases and J dropped 7 bases, with 11 bases sitting between them. The CDR3 is 12 residues long. Germline CDR1 is WSHSY and CDR2 is SAAADI. This chain's CDR3 is CASIDIGNEQFF. The CDR3 DNA is TGCGCCAGCATTGACATTGGGAATGAGCAGTTCTTC.

This rearrangement joins TRBV4-1 to TRBJ1-6; the D gene is possibly TRBD1 (5 bases). This CDR3 is 14 amino acids long. V was shortened by 1 base and J by 10 bases, with 11 bases between the two germline ends. From germline, CDR1 is MGHRA and CDR2 YSYEKL. For the CDR3, the DNA is TGCGCCAGCAGCCAAGCTGTCAGGGTCTCACCCCTCCACTTT. It encodes CASSQAVRVSPLHF.

The chain employs TRBV27 and TRBJ2-5, with D possibly matching TRBD2 (5 bases). The V gene lost 0 bases and the J gene lost 8 bases, with 13 bases spanning the gap. The CDR3 totals 14 residues. Germline CDR1 reads MNHEY; CDR2 reads SMNVEV (reference sequence). The CDR3 nucleotides read TGTGCCAGCAGTTTATCGGGATACGGGGAAACCCAGTACTTC. It encodes CASSLSGYGETQYF.

V gene TRBV5-1 combines with J gene TRBJ1-5, with a tentative D call TRBD1 (6 bases). The CDR3 consists of 14 residues. CDR1 SGHRS and CDR2 YFSETQ come from the germline V gene. The germline V and J ends were trimmed by 4 bases and 5 bases, with 13 bases remaining between them. CDR3 region: CASSPGDTYQPQHF. The CDR3 coding sequence is TGCGCCAGCAGCCCCGGGGACACCTATCAGCCCCAGCATTTT.

This clone has only one observation. The genes are TRBV28 and TRBJ2-4; TRBD1 might be the D (6 bases). Germline V gene data show CDR1 as MDHEN and CDR2 as SYDVKM. V was cut by 7 bases and J by 3 bases, with 16 bases left in between. The CDR3 runs 15 residues. CDR3 coding DNA: TGTGCCAGCAACGACCCTCAGGGGCACAAAAACATTCAGTACTTC. It codes for CASNDPQGHKNIQYF.

The chain links TRBV11-2 to TRBJ2-1, with D tentatively TRBD1 (6 bases). V dropped 4 bases and J dropped 4 bases, with 8 bases sitting between them. Germline values: CDR1 SGHAT, CDR2 FQNNGV. This CDR3 is built from 13 residues. The CDR3 loop is CASSSDRYNEQFF. For the CDR3, the DNA is TGTGCCAGCAGCTCGGACAGATACAATGAGCAGTTCTTC.

V gene TRBV4-2 combines with J gene TRBJ2-1; 8 nucleotides line up with TRBD2. The CDR3 extends over 17 amino acids. CDR1 is LGHNA, CDR2 YNFKEQ, per germline. The V and J ends lost 4 bases and 2 bases, in that order; junction bases with no gene match: 10. DNA for the CDR3: TGTGCCAGCAGCCTTCGAGGCCTGCGGGGGGCCTACAATGAGCAGTTCTTC. Residues: CASSLRGLRGAYNEQFF.

A few counts support this clone. This chain connects TRBV7-9 to TRBJ1-2; D may be TRBD1 (6 bases). CDR1 SEHNR and CDR2 FQNEAQ come from the germline V gene (reference sequence). The CDR3 runs 14 residues. Deletions cut 2 bases from V and 7 bases from J, with 14 bases between. The DNA for the CDR3 is TGTGCCAGCAGCTTACAGGGGCGGGTCTCTGGCTACACCTTC. Protein product: CASSLQGRVSGYTF. The full variable domain, with the rest looked up from reference TRBV7-9 and TRBJ1-2, is DTGVSQNPRHKITKRGQNVTFRCDPISEHNRLYWYRQTLGQGPEFLTYFQNEAQLEKSRLLSDRFSAERPKGSFSTLEIQRTEQGDSAMYLCASSLQGRVSGYTFGSGTRLTVV.